The 11 T cell receptor beta chains given below trace back to one sample, sequenced in a study of blood T cell repertoires in COVID-19. Method: immunoSEQ multiplex PCR; TCRdb's copy keeps in-frame clones and lacks some. The sample contains approximately 150,000 clones, 84% of which appear only once. The sequenced sample was PBMCs or T cells enriched from blood (not recorded which). These receptors were taken from a man aged 45-65 years who had recovered from COVID-19.

The chain uses TRBV5-1 and TRBJ2-3, with TRBD2 matching 8 bases. Germline V gene lookup returns CDR1 SGHRS and CDR2 YFSETQ. The ends lost 1 base at V and 5 bases at J; junction bases unmatched: 3. This CDR3 region has 14 residues. The CDR3 region has the DNA TGCGCCAGCAGCTTGACTAGCGGAGGAGATACGCAGTATTTT. As protein: CASSLTSGGDTQYF.

The chain is built from TRBV9 and TRBJ2-4; TRBD1 aligns across 10 bases. The CDR3 spans 16 residues. Germline V gene lookup returns CDR1 SGDLS and CDR2 YYNGEE. The trim removed 3 bases at V and 0 bases at J, leaving 3 bases unmatched. The DNA of the CDR3 is TGTGCCAGCAGCGCTGACAGGGGGCTAGCCAAAAACATTCAGTACTTC. Residues: CASSADRGLAKNIQYF. The entire variable domain, with the rest obtained from reference TRBV9 and TRBJ2-4, is as follows: DSGVTQTPKHLITATGQRVTLRCSPRSGDLSVYWYQQSLDQGLQFLIQYYNGEERAKGNILERFSAQQFPDLHSELNLSSLELGDSALYFCASSADRGLAKNIQYFGAGTRLSVL.

This sequence joins TRBV7-8 and TRBJ1-2; 7 bases fit TRBD1. Germline CDR1 SGHVS, CDR2 FQNEAQ. The CDR3 extends over 14 amino acids. V trimming: 5 bases; J trimming: 5 bases; junction bases outside the gene matches: 8. CDR3 amino acids: CASSPPDRIYGYTF. CDR3 coding DNA: TGTGCCAGCAGCCCCCCGGACAGGATTTATGGCTACACCTTC.

This chain uses TRBV5-1 with TRBJ1-1; 9 bases map to TRBD1. After removal of 2 bases from V and 3 bases from J, the junction contained 8 bases not matched to a gene. CDR3 length: 16 residues. CDR1 and CDR2 (germline): SGHRS, YFSETQ. The CDR3, as DNA: TGCGCCAGCAGCTTCACAGGGGGCAGCTGGGACACTGAAGCTTTCTTT. Protein sequence: CASSFTGGSWDTEAFF.

This clone was recorded many times. This chain connects TRBV5-6 to TRBJ2-5, with 10 nucleotides matching TRBD2. Trimming removed 0 bases from V and 5 bases from J; junction bases left unmatched: 10. Germline CDR1 reads SGHDT; CDR2 reads YYEEEE. The CDR3 runs to 17 residues. CDR3 loop: CASSLDSGGRSTETQYF. CDR3 nucleotides: TGTGCCAGCAGCTTGGATAGCGGGGGGAGGAGTACGGAGACCCAGTACTTC.

In regard to this clone: Additional DNA sequences in this sample encode the identical CDR3. The genes are TRBV4-1 and TRBJ2-5; a weak D match, TRBD2 (7 bases). Germline loops: CDR1 MGHRA, CDR2 YSYEKL. V was pared by 2 bases and J by 2 bases, with 9 bases between. The CDR3 has 14 residues. The CDR3 is CASSQSGTQETQYF. As DNA, the CDR3 is TGCGCCAGCAGCCAAAGCGGGACACAAGAGACCCAGTACTTC.

The chain has TRBV21-1 and TRBJ2-1; the table's D call, TRBD2, has no DNA check behind it. TRBV21-1 is reported as a pseudogene. The CDR3 sequence is 10 residues long. Written as DNA, the CDR3 is TGTGCCAGCAGCCCTAATGAGCAGTTCTTC. Translation: CASSPNEQFF.

The CDR3 here is CASSSQYNEQYF. As DNA, the CDR3 is TGTGCCAGCAGTTCGCAGTACAACGAGCAGTACTTC. This rearrangement joins TRBV28 to TRBJ2-7; D is undetermined. Trimming shortened V by 4 bases and J by 5 bases, and 9 bases separated the two germline ends. Germline V lookup: CDR1 MDHEN, CDR2 SYDVKM. The CDR3 spans 12 residues.

The CDR3 sequence: CASSLRVDTQYF. DNA for the CDR3: TGTGCCAGCAGCCTCCGAGTGGATACGCAGTATTTT. The chain uses TRBV3-1 (or the pseudogene TRBV3-2) and TRBJ2-3; D not certain. Germline loops: CDR1 LGHDT, CDR2 YNNKEL (reference sequence). V was cut by 4 bases and J by 6 bases, with 8 bases left in between. This CDR3 is built from 12 residues.

The rearrangement links TRBV3-1 (or the pseudogene TRBV3-2) to TRBJ1-1; D unclear. Germline V gene data show CDR1 as LGHDT and CDR2 as YNNKEL (reference sequence). Trimming removed 2 bases at V and 6 bases at J, with 16 bases between. There are 15 residues in the CDR3. CDR3 sequence: CASSQPPGGEAEAFF. The DNA for the CDR3 is TGTGCCAGCAGCCAACCACCCGGTGGGGAGGCTGAAGCTTTCTTT.

The V gene is TRBV7-9, the J gene TRBJ1-6, with D possibly being TRBD1 (5 bases). Looked up from germline, CDR1 is SEHNR and CDR2 is FQNEAQ (reference sequence). The CDR3 totals 17 residues. Between the trimmed V and J ends, which lost 0 bases and 5 bases, there was a span of 14 bases. The CDR3 is CASSLARTGGDNSPLHF. For the CDR3, the DNA is TGTGCCAGCAGCTTAGCCCGAACCGGAGGGGATAATTCACCCCTCCACTTT.